This TCR beta chain is drawn from a study of Ad26.COV2.S vaccination and SARS-CoV-2 variants. On the study more broadly: Donor was in the COV1001 Ad26.COV2.S trial arm. Administration of Ad26.COV2.S was intramuscular, either once or twice 56 days apart.

Study findings and constraints: Vaccine recipients had higher spike-specific TCR breadth than placebo recipients. CD8+ and CD4+ T cells specific for spike reportedly responded with substantial breadth after vaccination.

Data came from immunoSEQ multiplex PCR; TCRdb stores just in-frame clones and leaves some out. The data show hundreds of thousands of clones, roughly nine tenths seen once. The sample's treatment: about 20 received Ad26.COV2.S at low or high dose, single or two shots; several received placebo; per-sample allocation not given. On day 63 after the first injection, vaccine and placebo recipients gave samples. This CDR3 contains 14 residues. CDR1 is MGHDK and CDR2 is SYGVNS in the germline V gene. V trimming: 8 bases; J trimming: 4 bases; junction bases outside the gene matches: 9. This clone appeared once. The antigen remains unidentified.

The receptor was derived from a person between 18 and 59 years old who received the Ad26.COV2.S COVID-19 vaccine or a placebo. The input for sequencing was peripheral blood, taken in a trial of Ad26.COV2.S vaccine versus placebo. This sequence joins TRBV25-1 and TRBJ1-1; 8 positions agree with TRBD1. The CDR3 DNA reads as TGTGCCAGCGGACCAGGGGGCTCGGGCACTGAAGCTTTCTTT. This translates into CASGPGGSGTEAFF.